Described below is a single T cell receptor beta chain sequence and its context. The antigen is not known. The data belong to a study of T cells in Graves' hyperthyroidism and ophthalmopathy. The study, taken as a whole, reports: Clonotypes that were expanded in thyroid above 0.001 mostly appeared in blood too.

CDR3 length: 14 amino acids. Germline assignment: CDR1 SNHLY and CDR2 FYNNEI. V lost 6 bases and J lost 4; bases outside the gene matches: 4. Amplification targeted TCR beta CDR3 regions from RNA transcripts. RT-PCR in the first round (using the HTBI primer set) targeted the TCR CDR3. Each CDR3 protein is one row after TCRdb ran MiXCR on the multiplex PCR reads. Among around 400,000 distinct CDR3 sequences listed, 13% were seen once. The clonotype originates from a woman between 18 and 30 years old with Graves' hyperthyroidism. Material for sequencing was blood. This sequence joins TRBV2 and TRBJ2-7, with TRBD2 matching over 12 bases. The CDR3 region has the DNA TGTGCCAGCAGACAAGGGACTAGCGGGTACGAGCAGTACTTC. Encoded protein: CASRQGTSGYEQYF.